The rows below give T cell receptor beta chains drawn from one sample of a study of shared clonotypes between healthy human individuals. Clones were read by immunoSEQ multiplex PCR, and TCRdb kept only the in-frame ones, dropping some. The data hold approximately 1.9 million clones, with about 93% observed a single time. Material for sequencing was naive CD8+ T cells from PBMCs. These receptors all come from a man between 18 and 29 years old in good health. Some clones in this sample may be carry-over from other donors' samples. The CDR3 runs from the conserved cysteine through the conserved F or W. The D gene is left open where the match is weak. A clone size is listed for some rows: how often the clone was seen (once, few, many), or a class if it is expanded.

TRBJ1-1 | NA | NA | TRBV29-1 | TGCAGCGGAGCCCTTAACACTGAAGCTTTCTTT | CSGALNTEAFF
TRBJ2-4 | TRBD2 | NA | TRBV4-3 | TGCGCCAGCAGCCAAGACACGCGGGAGGGCCGGGGCATTCAGTACTTC | CASSQDTREGRGIQYF
TRBJ2-7 | TRBD2 | NA | TRBV5-1 | TGCGCCAGCAGTTTAGCGGGAGGGATCTACGAGCAGTACTTC | CASSLAGGIYEQYF
TRBJ2-1 | TRBD2 | NA | TRBV19 | TGTGCCAGTAGTCTGTTAGCGGGGCCCTTCAATGAGCAGTTCTTC | CASSLLAGPFNEQFF
TRBJ2-1 | TRBD2 | NA | TRBV9 | TGTGCCAGCAGCGTAGCTACGATTGGCGGGAGGGCCTTGCAGTTCTTC | CASSVATIGGRALQFF
TRBJ1-1 | NA | NA | TRBV29-1 | TGCAGCGCTGAACAGGGTGTGAACACTGAAGCTTTCTTT | CSAEQGVNTEAFF
TRBJ1-1 | NA | once | TRBV30 | TGTGCCTGGGCCGTCACGGGGGACACTGAAGCTTTCTTT | CAWAVTGDTEAFF
TRBJ2-2 | TRBD2 | NA | TRBV2 | TGTGCCAGCAGTTCGTTAGCGGGAGGAGTCACCGGGGAGCTGTTTTTT | CASSSLAGGVTGELFF
TRBJ2-7 | NA | NA | TRBV9 | TGTGCCAGCAGCGTAGGCCCAGACAACTACGAGCAGTACTTC | CASSVGPDNYEQYF
TRBJ1-4 | NA | NA | TRBV7-9 | TGTGCCAGCAGGACAGGTTCCTATAATGAAAAACTGTTTTTT | CASRTGSYNEKLFF
TRBJ1-2 | NA | NA | TRBV7-8 | TGTGCCAGCAGCTCCCTCACCTTC | CASSSLTF
TRBJ2-1 | TRBD1 | NA | TRBV19 | TGTGCCAGTAGTATCGTAGTATTACAGGGGGCAGAGAACTCCTACAATGAGCAGTTCTTC | CASSIVVLQGAENSYNEQFF
TRBJ2-5 | NA | NA | TRBV6-5 | TGTGCCAGCAACGCGGGAAACCAAGAGACCCAGTACTTC | CASNAGNQETQYF
TRBJ2-7 | TRBD2 | NA | TRBV7-8 | TGTGCCAGCAGCTTACCCCCTCGGGCGGGGGAAACATACGAGCAGTACTTC | CASSLPPRAGETYEQYF
TRBJ1-5 | NA | NA | TRBV19 | TGTGCCAGTAGTCCAGGGTATAGCAATCAGCCCCAGCATTTT | CASSPGYSNQPQHF
TRBJ2-5 | TRBD1 | NA | TRBV9 | TGTGCCAGCAGCGTAGCAGGGACAGGGATGGAGACCCAGTACTTC | CASSVAGTGMETQYF
TRBJ2-2 | NA | NA | TRBV19 | TGTGCCAGTACCCCTCCAATGTTAACAGCGAACACCGGGGAGCTGTTTTTT | CASTPPMLTANTGELFF
TRBJ2-7 | TRBD1 | NA | TRBV5-8 | TGTGCCAGCTCAGGACAGGGGGATTACGAGCAGTACTTC | CASSGQGDYEQYF
TRBJ2-3 | NA | NA | TRBV19 | TGTGCCAGTAGTTCCTTCCCCCGGGAGAGCGGCACAGATACGCAGTATTTT | CASSSFPRESGTDTQYF
TRBJ2-2 | TRBD1 | NA | TRBV29-1 | TGCAGCGTTGACAGGGGACAGTCCAGCGGGGAGCTGTTTTTT | CSVDRGQSSGELFF
TRBJ2-7 | NA | NA | TRBV2 | TGTGCCAGCAGGCCCCCGGCGGGGACGTACGAGCAGTACTTC | CASRPPAGTYEQYF
TRBJ2-7 | NA | once | TRBV7-8 | TGTGCCAGCAGCACGCAGTCCTACGAGCAGTACTTC | CASSTQSYEQYF
TRBJ2-7 | TRBD1 | NA | TRBV29-1 | TGCAGCGTTGACGGGACAGGGAAGTTCGGGGAGCAGTACTTC | CSVDGTGKFGEQYF
TRBJ2-7 | NA | NA | TRBV19 | TGTGCCAGTAGTATCTCCGTGGAGGGCGGCCACGAGCAGTACTTC | CASSISVEGGHEQYF
TRBJ1-2 | TRBD1 | NA | TRBV30 | TGTGCCTGGCAGGGGGCACCTAACTATGGCTACACCTTC | CAWQGAPNYGYTF
TRBJ1-2 | NA | NA | TRBV27 | TGTGCCAGCAGTCCCACCCGGCGTATAGTCTATGGCTACACCTTC | CASSPTRRIVYGYTF
TRBJ2-1 | NA | NA | TRBV27 | TGTGCCAGCAGTTTATCTCAAGCGTGGAATGAGCAGTTCTTC | CASSLSQAWNEQFF
TRBJ1-1 | NA | NA | TRBV27 | TGTGCCAGCAGTAACCGACAGGCCATGAACACTGAAGCTTTCTTT | CASSNRQAMNTEAFF
TRBJ2-1 | TRBD1 | once | TRBV28 | TGTGCCAGCAGCCTCACAGGGGGCCAGAGCAATGAGCAGTTCTTC | CASSLTGGQSNEQFF
TRBJ2-7 | TRBD2 | NA | TRBV15 | TGTGCCACCAGCAGACTAGCGGGAGCGAGTGAGCAGTACTTC | CATSRLAGASEQYF
TRBJ1-5 | TRBD1 | once | TRBV7-8 | TGTGCCAGCAGCCCGAGGACAGGACTCAATCAGCCCCAGCATTTT | CASSPRTGLNQPQHF
TRBJ2-7 | TRBD2 | NA | TRBV28 | TGTGCCAGCGGCGTCGGGGGGGTCACCTACGAGCAGTACTTC | CASGVGGVTYEQYF
TRBJ2-7 | NA | once | TRBV28 | TGTGCCAGCAGTCGCGCTGGATACGAGCAGTACTTC | CASSRAGYEQYF
TRBJ2-3 | NA | NA | TRBV27 | TGTGCCAGCCTCCCGGCCAGCAGGGATACGCAGTATTTT | CASLPASRDTQYF
TRBJ2-3 | NA | NA | TRBV7-9 | TGTGCCAGCAGCTCGGCGGTCCCGAGCACAGATACGCAGTATTTT | CASSSAVPSTDTQYF
TRBJ2-7 | NA | NA | TRBV29-1 | TGCAGCGTTGCGGATTACGAGCAGTACTTC | CSVADYEQYF
TRBJ1-2 | NA | NA | TRBV27 | TGTGCCAGCAGTTTATTATCAGGCTTAGGCCCTAACTATGGCTACACCTTC | CASSLLSGLGPNYGYTF
TRBJ1-2 | TRBD1 | NA | TRBV19 | TGTGCCAGTAGTATGGGAAGGGACAGGTGGTATGGCTACACCTTC | CASSMGRDRWYGYTF
TRBJ2-3 | NA | NA | TRBV5-4 | TGTGCCAGCAGCTTGGCCTTTAATCTAGACACAGATACGCAGTATTTT | CASSLAFNLDTDTQYF
TRBJ2-2 | NA | NA | TRBV27 | TGTGCCAGCAGTCCGTACGTACAGGGTTCAGGGGAGCTGTTTTTT | CASSPYVQGSGELFF
TRBJ2-1 | TRBD2 | NA | TRBV9 | TGTGCCAGCAGCGTAGTAGGGACTAGCATCGATGAGCAGTTCTTC | CASSVVGTSIDEQFF
TRBJ1-2 | NA | NA | TRBV15 | TGTGCCACCAGCTTCTCCCCAGGGGACGACTATGGCTACACCTTC | CATSFSPGDDYGYTF
TRBJ1-1 | NA | NA | TRBV7-7 | TGTGCCAGCAGCCAAACGCGGGGTCGACTTAAAACGCCGAACACTGAAGCTTTCTTT | CASSQTRGRLKTPNTEAFF
TRBJ2-2 | NA | NA | TRBV21-1 | TGTGCCAGCAGCACGCTGGTCGGGGCTGCGGACACCGGGGAGCTGTTTTTT | CASSTLVGAADTGELFF